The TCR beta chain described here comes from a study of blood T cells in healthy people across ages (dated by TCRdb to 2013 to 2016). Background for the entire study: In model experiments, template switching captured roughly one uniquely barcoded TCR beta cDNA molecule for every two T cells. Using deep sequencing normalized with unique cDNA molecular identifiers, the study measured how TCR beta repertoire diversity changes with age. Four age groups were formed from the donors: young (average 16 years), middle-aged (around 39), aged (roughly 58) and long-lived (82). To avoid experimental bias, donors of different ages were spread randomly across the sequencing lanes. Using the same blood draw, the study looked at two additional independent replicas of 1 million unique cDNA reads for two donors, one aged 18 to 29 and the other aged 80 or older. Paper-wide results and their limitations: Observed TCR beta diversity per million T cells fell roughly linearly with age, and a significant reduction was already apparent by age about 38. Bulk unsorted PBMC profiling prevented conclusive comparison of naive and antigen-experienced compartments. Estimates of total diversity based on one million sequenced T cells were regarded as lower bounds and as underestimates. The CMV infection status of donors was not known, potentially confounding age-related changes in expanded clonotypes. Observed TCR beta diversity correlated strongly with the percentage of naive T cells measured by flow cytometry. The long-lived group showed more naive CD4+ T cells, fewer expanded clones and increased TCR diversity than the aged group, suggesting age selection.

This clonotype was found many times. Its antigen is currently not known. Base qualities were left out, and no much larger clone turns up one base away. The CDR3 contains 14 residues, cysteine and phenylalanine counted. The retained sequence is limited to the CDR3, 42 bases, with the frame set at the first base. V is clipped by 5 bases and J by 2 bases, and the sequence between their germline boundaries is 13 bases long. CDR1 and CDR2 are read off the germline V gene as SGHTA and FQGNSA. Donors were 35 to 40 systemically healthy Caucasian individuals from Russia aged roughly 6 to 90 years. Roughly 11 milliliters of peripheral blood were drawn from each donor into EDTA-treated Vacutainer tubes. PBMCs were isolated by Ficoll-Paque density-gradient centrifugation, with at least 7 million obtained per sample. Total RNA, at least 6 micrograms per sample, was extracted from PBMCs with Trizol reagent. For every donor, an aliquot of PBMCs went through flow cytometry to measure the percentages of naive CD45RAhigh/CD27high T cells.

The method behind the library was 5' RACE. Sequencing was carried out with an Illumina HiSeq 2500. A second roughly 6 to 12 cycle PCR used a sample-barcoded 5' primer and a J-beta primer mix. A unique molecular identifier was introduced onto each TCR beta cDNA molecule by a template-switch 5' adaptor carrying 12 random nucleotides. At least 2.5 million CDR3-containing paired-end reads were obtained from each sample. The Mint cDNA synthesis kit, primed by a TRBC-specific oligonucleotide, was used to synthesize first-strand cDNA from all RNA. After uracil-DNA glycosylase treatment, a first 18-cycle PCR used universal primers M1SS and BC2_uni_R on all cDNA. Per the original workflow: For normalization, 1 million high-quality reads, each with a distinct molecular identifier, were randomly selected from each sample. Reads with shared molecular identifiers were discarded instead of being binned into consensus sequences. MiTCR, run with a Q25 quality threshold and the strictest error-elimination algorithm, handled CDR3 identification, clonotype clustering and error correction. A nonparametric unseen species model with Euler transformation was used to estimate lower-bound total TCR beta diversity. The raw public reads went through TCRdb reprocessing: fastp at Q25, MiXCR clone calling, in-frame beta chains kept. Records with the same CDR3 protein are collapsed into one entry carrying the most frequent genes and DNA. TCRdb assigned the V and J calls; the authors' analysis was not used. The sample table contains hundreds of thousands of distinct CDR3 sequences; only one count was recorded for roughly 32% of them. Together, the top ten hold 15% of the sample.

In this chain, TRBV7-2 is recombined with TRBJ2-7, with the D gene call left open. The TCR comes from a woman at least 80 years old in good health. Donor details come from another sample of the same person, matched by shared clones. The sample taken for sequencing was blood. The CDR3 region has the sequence CASSLPHPPYEQYF. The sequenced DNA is TGTGCCAGCAGCCTACCACATCCCCCCTACGAGCAGTACTTC.